This TCR beta chain was sequenced in a study of shared clonotypes between healthy human individuals. Study outcomes and limitations: Generation probabilities of non-shared clonotypes were lower (relative to those shared by all four donors).

Notes on this clone: Its specificity is not known.

Clones were read by immunoSEQ multiplex PCR, and TCRdb kept only the in-frame ones, dropping some. This sample has approximately 2.5 million clones, with over 85% found just once. Trimming removed 3 bases from V and 5 bases from J, with 10 bases in between. CDR3 length: 13 amino acids. Germline V CDR1 and CDR2: MNHEY, SMNVEV (reference sequence). All participating donors were Caucasian adults from Nashville, Tennessee. This sequence was found in a man between 18 and 35 years old in good health. Some clones in this sample may be carry-over from other donors' samples. The J gene is TRBJ2-5, the V gene TRBV27; D is ambiguous. Sequenced sample: naive CD4+ T cells from PBMCs. The sample's subset: CD45RA+ positively selected. Written as DNA, the CDR3 is TGTGCCAGCAGTTTGGGTGACATCGAGACCCAGTACTTC. Translation gives CASSLGDIETQYF.